This section outlines one T cell receptor beta chain sequence together with its context. As processed by the authors: Counts of nucleated cells, estimated from reference gene primer amplification, were obtained. Repertoires were generated with immunoSEQ multiplex PCR, while TCRdb's copy carries only in-frame clones and drops some. The DNA was the basis for D and trimming; V, J and clone size are from that table. The profile covers 200,000 to 250,000 clones, with roughly 85% appearing a single time and about 3.6% taken by the ten largest. This sample is drawn from a study of blood T cell repertoires in COVID-19. Study details: Researchers got acute and convalescent COVID-19 samples from the United States, Italy and Spain. T cells, B-cell-depleted T cells, or PBMCs provided the cDNA or gDNA that served as material.

V was cut by 3 bases and J by 0 bases, with 9 bases left in between. This CDR3 is 15 amino acids long. Germline loops: CDR1 KGHSH, CDR2 LQKENI. The sample comprised peripheral blood. This sequence originates from a woman aged 80 or over with acute or convalescent COVID-19. The genes are TRBV18 and TRBJ1-5; weak D call: TRBD1 (6 bases). The CDR3 DNA reads TGTGCCAGCTCACCGCAGGGGAATAGCAATCAGCCCCAGCATTTT. Protein product: CASSPQGNSNQPQHF. Using reference TRBV18 and TRBJ1-5 for the parts outside the CDR3, the full variable domain is NAGVMQNPRHLVRRRGQEARLRCSPMKGHSHVYWYRQLPEEGLKFMVYLQKENIIDESGMPKERFSAEFPKEGPSILRIQQVVRGDSAAYFCASSPQGNSNQPQHFGDGTRLSIL.